These 21 T cell receptor beta chains share one sample of origin, sequenced in a study of Ad26.COV2.S vaccination and SARS-CoV-2 variants. Treatment denoted: roughly 20 received Ad26.COV2.S at low or high dose, single or two shots; 5 received placebo; per-sample allocation not given. Samples came from day 63 after the first vaccine or placebo injection. Here immunoSEQ multiplex PCR was the method, and the copy in TCRdb shows in-frame clones only, minus some. This sample carries roughly 380,000 clones, around 89% of them seen once, and the ten largest clones take around 3.6%. This material consisted of peripheral blood, taken in a trial of Ad26.COV2.S vaccine versus placebo. The receptors come from a person between 18 and 65 years old who received the Ad26.COV2.S COVID-19 vaccine or a placebo.

CDR3 in DNA: TGTGCCAGCAGTTACCTACAGAATTCACCCCTCCACTTT. Protein sequence: CASSYLQNSPLHF. The chain is built from TRBV6-5 and TRBJ1-6; D is ambiguous. This CDR3 is built from 13 residues. The germline V gene encodes CDR1 MNHEY and CDR2 SVGAGI. V was clipped by 2 bases and J by 7 bases, with 6 bases between them.

This chain connects TRBV19 to TRBJ2-7; TRBD2 matches at 7 bases. The CDR3 is made up of 16 amino acids. V shed 3 bases, J shed 0 bases, and the junction held 8 bases outside the gene matches. Germline assignment: CDR1 LNHDA and CDR2 SQIVND (reference sequence). This CDR3 reads CASSMGPGGGSYEQYF. The DNA of the CDR3 is TGTGCCAGTAGTATGGGGCCTGGGGGGGGCTCCTACGAGCAGTACTTC. Combining the CDR3 with reference TRBV19 and TRBJ2-7 gives the whole variable domain DGGITQSPKYLFRKEGQNVTLSCEQNLNHDAMYWYRQDPGQGLRLIYYSQIVNDFQKGDIAEGYSVSREKKESFPLTVTSAQKNPTAFYLCASSMGPGGGSYEQYFGPGTRLTVT.

Of note for this clone: One end of the junction does not line up with germline, which may come from a read error. DNA for the CDR3: TGTGCCAGCAGTTTCGGACGTAATACACCCCTCCACTTT. Its protein is CASSFGRNTPLHF. The chain employs TRBV6-5 and TRBJ1-6; D is unresolved. In germline, CDR1 is MNHEY, CDR2 SVGAGI. The CDR3 runs to 13 residues.

This sequence joins TRBV2 and TRBJ1-2; TRBD1 agrees at 12 bases. J lost 7 bases, V lost 8 bases, and 11 bases had no gene match. Germline lookup yields CDR1 SNHLY and CDR2 FYNNEI. The CDR3 has 15 residues. The CDR3 here is CASAFGTGGVSGYTF. In DNA form, the CDR3 reads TGTGCCAGCGCGTTCGGGACAGGGGGCGTGAGTGGCTACACCTTC.

In its sample, this clone was seen once. The chain couples TRBV5-4 to TRBJ1-2, with 9 bases aligning to TRBD1. This CDR3 is 14 amino acids long. The trim removed 4 bases at V and 8 bases at J, leaving 9 bases unmatched. Germline-derived CDR1 and CDR2 are SGHNT and YYREEE (reference sequence). The CDR3 sequence is CASSEGTGGAGYTF. CDR3 bases: TGTGCCAGCAGCGAGGGAACAGGGGGCGCCGGCTACACCTTC.

This chain links TRBV7-6 with TRBJ2-5; D is tentatively TRBD1 or TRBD2 (6 bases each). Trimming removed 5 bases at V and 5 bases at J, with 30 bases between. Germline V lookup: CDR1 SGHVS, CDR2 FNYEAQ. This CDR3 has 19 residues. CDR3 loop: CASSPRAEGGVLGRETQYF. The CDR3 DNA reads TGTGCCAGCAGCCCCCGAGCCGAGGGGGGTGTGCTAGGGCGGGAGACCCAGTACTTC.

The rearrangement joins TRBV5-6 to TRBJ2-5, with D perhaps given as TRBD1 or TRBD2 (5 bases each). Trimming shortened V by 1 base and J by 9 bases, and 10 bases separated the two germline ends. CDR1 and CDR2 from the germline V gene are SGHDT and YYEEEE. The CDR3 sequence is 12 residues long. The CDR3 nucleotides are TGTGCCAGCAGCTTGTTCGGGGACCCCCAGTACTTC. Translation gives CASSLFGDPQYF.

Worth noting for this clone: Other DNA sequences in this specimen translate into the identical CDR3. V and J are TRBV5-1 and TRBJ1-1, with D possibly being TRBD1 (5 bases). Trimming pared 0 bases from V and 1 base from J, leaving 7 bases between. This CDR3 is 14 amino acids long. Germline values: CDR1 SGHRS, CDR2 YFSETQ. The CDR3 protein is CASSLAGTNTEAFF. The CDR3 bases are TGCGCCAGCAGCTTGGCGGGGACGAACACTGAAGCTTTCTTT.

This clone is a singleton in its sample. The J gene is TRBJ1-4, the V gene TRBV10-3, with 7 bases that match TRBD1. The CDR3 totals 12 residues. Germline V gene data show CDR1 as ENHRY and CDR2 as SYGVKD. Trimming cost V 10 bases and J 4 bases; bases outside gene matches: 3. CDR3 nucleotide sequence: TGTGCCACCCGGGACAGTAATGAAAAACTGTTTTTT. This sequence encodes CATRDSNEKLFF.

The rearrangement uses TRBV7-9 and TRBJ2-1; 12 bases agree with TRBD2. CDR1 SEHNR and CDR2 FQNEAQ come from the germline V gene (reference sequence). V shed 6 bases and J 0 bases; nucleotides not matched to a gene: 6. CDR3 length equals 17 residues. In nucleotides, the CDR3 is TGTGCCAGCAGTCGGACTAGCGGGGCAAACTCCTACAATGAGCAGTTCTTC. This gives the protein CASSRTSGANSYNEQFF. Variable domain in full (rest from reference TRBV7-9 and TRBJ2-1): DTGVSQNPRHKITKRGQNVTFRCDPISEHNRLYWYRQTLGQGPEFLTYFQNEAQLEKSRLLSDRFSAERPKGSFSTLEIQRTEQGDSAMYLCASSRTSGANSYNEQFFGPGTRLTVL.

This clone was counted once. This chain uses TRBV5-6 with TRBJ1-6; the D is unclear. V was trimmed by 4 bases and J by 0 bases, leaving 11 bases between them. The CDR3 length is 16 residues. The V gene's germline CDR1 is SGHDT and CDR2 YYEEEE. CDR3 protein: CASSPTSSSYNSPLHF. DNA of the CDR3: TGTGCCAGCAGCCCGACATCGAGCTCCTATAATTCACCCCTCCACTTT.

This chain connects TRBV6-5 to TRBJ2-7; maybe TRBD1 (5 bases). Per the germline V gene, CDR1 is MNHEY and CDR2 is SVGAGI. The CDR3 has 16 residues. Trimming took off 4 bases at V and 0 bases at J, with 16 bases between the two ends. CDR3 DNA sequence: TGTGCCAGCAGTTCCCCAGACAGTTTGACCTCCTACGAGCAGTACTTC. Its translation is CASSSPDSLTSYEQYF.

The chain links TRBV6-5 to TRBJ2-1; TRBD1 might be the D (5 bases). Trimming cost V 11 bases and J 10 bases, with 21 bases left between them. There are 13 residues in the CDR3. Germline-derived CDR1 and CDR2 are MNHEY and SVGAGI. The CDR3 DNA reads as TGTGCCGCGGCCCCTACCCTGGGGCGAGAGCAGTTCTTC. This translates into CAAAPTLGREQFF.

The V and J genes are TRBV19 and TRBJ1-1; 12 bases are shared with TRBD1. The CDR3 is made up of 16 amino acids. CDR1 and CDR2 from the germline V gene are LNHDA and SQIVND (reference sequence). With 5 bases clipped from V and 5 bases from J, the junction kept 9 bases outside the gene matches. CDR3 sequence reads: CASSPGTGGAWTEAFF. The CDR3 DNA is TGTGCCAGTAGTCCCGGGACAGGGGGCGCGTGGACTGAAGCTTTCTTT.

This clone was observed a few times. Here the CDR3 reads CASSSGTGTYEQYF. The CDR3 region has the DNA TGCGCCAGCAGTTCCGGGACAGGCACCTACGAGCAGTACTTC. J is TRBJ2-7 and V is TRBV5-1, with 8 bases matching TRBD1. From germline, CDR1 is SGHRS and CDR2 YFSETQ. The CDR3 is 14 residues long. V shed 5 bases, J shed 2 bases, and the junction held 6 bases outside the gene matches. Full variable domain (rest looked up from reference TRBV5-1 and TRBJ2-7): KAGVTQTPRYLIKTRGQQVTLSCSPISGHRSVSWYQQTPGQGLQFLFEYFSETQRNKGNFPGRFSGRQFSNSRSEMNVSTLELGDSALYLCASSSGTGTYEQYFGPGTRLTVT.

The rearrangement links TRBV25-1 to TRBJ2-1; D might be TRBD1 or TRBD2, each matching 5 bases. The CDR3 loop spans 13 amino acids. Germline values: CDR1 MGHDK, CDR2 SYGVNS. Trimming pared 1 base from V and 4 bases from J, leaving 5 bases between. CDR3 bases: TGTGCCAGCAGTGAATGGGGGTACAATGAGCAGTTCTTC. Translating gives CASSEWGYNEQFF.

The chain joins TRBV6-2 or TRBV6-3 to TRBJ2-5; either TRBD1 or TRBD2 may supply D (5 bases each). V was trimmed by 6 bases and J by 2 bases, leaving 16 bases between them. CDR1 is MNHEY, CDR2 SVGEGT, per germline. The CDR3 is made up of 15 amino acids. The chain's CDR3 is CASSLSGTIQETQYF. CDR3 nucleotides: TGTGCCAGCAGCCTATCCGGGACGATACAAGAGACCCAGTACTTC.

CDR3 DNA: TGTGCCAGCAGTTTGGGACTAGCGGGGTCTCTACGCTCCTACAATGAGCAGTTCTTC. This encodes CASSLGLAGSLRSYNEQFF. The V call is TRBV27, the J call TRBJ2-1; 13 nucleotides match TRBD2. Trimming at V came to 3 bases and at J to 0 bases, leaving 8 bases not matched to a gene. Germline V gene lookup returns CDR1 MNHEY and CDR2 SMNVEV (reference sequence). CDR3 length: 19 amino acids.

The V call is TRBV7-2, the J call TRBJ2-7; unclear D gene. This CDR3 has 14 residues. Germline V gene data show CDR1 as SGHTA and CDR2 as FQGNSA. Trimming shortened V by 1 base and J by 1 base, and 8 bases separated the two germline ends. CDR3 DNA sequence: TGTGCCAGCAGCTTAGGGTCGAATTCCTACGAGCAGTACTTC. Encoded protein: CASSLGSNSYEQYF.

This clone showed up just a few times. The same CDR3 also results from other DNA sequences found in this sample. The CDR3 loop is CASSPPRNTEAFF. The CDR3 nucleotides are TGTGCCAGCTCACCACCACGAAACACTGAAGCTTTCTTT. The chain links TRBV18 to TRBJ1-1; D is undetermined. Trimming removed 0 bases from V and 2 bases from J, with 4 bases in between. The CDR3 has 13 amino acids. Germline V gene data show CDR1 as KGHSH and CDR2 as LQKENI.

The chain is built from TRBV20-1 and TRBJ2-5; TRBD2 is a possible D gene (7 bases). Germline CDR1 reads DFQATT; CDR2 reads SNEGSKA (reference sequence). This CDR3 region has 18 residues. Trimming cost V 3 bases and J 1 base, with 24 bases left between them. The chain's CDR3 is CSASGGVRRGAFQETQYF. The DNA for the CDR3 is TGCAGTGCTAGTGGGGGCGTCAGACGGGGGGCCTTCCAAGAGACCCAGTACTTC.